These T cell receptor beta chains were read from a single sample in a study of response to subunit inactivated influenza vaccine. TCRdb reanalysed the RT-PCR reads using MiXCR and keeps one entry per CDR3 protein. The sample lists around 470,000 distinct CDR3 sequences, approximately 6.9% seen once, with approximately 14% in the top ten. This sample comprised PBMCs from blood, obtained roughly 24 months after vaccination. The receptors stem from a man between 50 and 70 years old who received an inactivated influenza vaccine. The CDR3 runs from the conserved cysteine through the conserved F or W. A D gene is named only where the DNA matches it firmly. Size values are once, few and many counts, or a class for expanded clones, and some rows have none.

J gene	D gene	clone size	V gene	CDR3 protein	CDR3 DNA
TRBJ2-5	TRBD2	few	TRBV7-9	CASSLEASGKETQYF	TGTGCCAGCAGCTTAGAGGCTAGCGGGAAAGAGACCCAGTACTTC
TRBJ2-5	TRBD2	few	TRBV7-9	CASSLGLAEQETQYF	TGTGCCAGCAGCTTAGGTCTAGCGGAGCAAGAGACCCAGTACTTC
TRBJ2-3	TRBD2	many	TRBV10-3	CATSREGPSDTQYF	TGTGCCACCTCCCGGGAGGGGCCTTCAGATACGCAGTATTTT
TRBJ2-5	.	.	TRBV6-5	CASSSNPTVPQETQYF	TGTGCCAGCAGTTCGAACCCTACAGTCCCCCAAGAGACCCAGTACTTC
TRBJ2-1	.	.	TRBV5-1	CASTLGHEQFF	TGCGCCAGCACCCTAGGTCATGAGCAGTTCTTC
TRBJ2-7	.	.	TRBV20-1	CSGADFYEQYF	TGCAGTGGGGCGGACTTCTACGAGCAGTACTTC
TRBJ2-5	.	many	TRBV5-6	CASSRDRETQYF	TGTGCCAGCAGCCGAGACAGAGAGACCCAGTACTTC
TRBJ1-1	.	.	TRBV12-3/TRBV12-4	CASSFSTSTEAFF	TGTGCCAGCAGTTTCAGTACCAGCACTGAAGCTTTCTTT
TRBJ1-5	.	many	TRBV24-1	CATSDSRTGTSYQPQHF	TGTGCCACCAGTGATTCCCGTACCGGGACAAGCTATCAGCCCCAGCATTTT
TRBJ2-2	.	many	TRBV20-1	CSARDLEHANTGELFF	TGCAGTGCTAGAGATCTGGAACACGCGAACACCGGGGAGCTGTTTTTT
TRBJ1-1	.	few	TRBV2	CASSEPGRTMNTEAFF	TGTGCCAGCAGTGAACCGGGACGGACGATGAACACTGAAGCTTTCTTT
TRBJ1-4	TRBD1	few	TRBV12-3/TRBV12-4	CASSRDRGTGKLFF	TGTGCCAGCAGCAGGGACAGGGGAACGGGAAAACTGTTTTTT
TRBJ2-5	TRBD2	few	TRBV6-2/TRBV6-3	CASSYSAGDQETQYF	TGTGCCAGCAGTTACAGCGCGGGGGACCAAGAGACCCAGTACTTC
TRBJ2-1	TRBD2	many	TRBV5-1	CASSPGTSGMGDEQFF	TGCGCCAGCAGCCCCGGGACTAGCGGGATGGGGGATGAGCAGTTCTTC
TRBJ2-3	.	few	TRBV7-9	CASSFGPQGSDTQYF	TGTGCCAGCAGCTTTGGGCCACAGGGATCAGATACGCAGTATTTT
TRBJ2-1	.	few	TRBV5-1	CASSLVGRASNEQFF	TGCGCCAGCAGCTTGGTAGGCAGGGCTTCCAATGAGCAGTTCTTC
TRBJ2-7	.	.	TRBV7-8	CASMPGRIVYEQYF	TGTGCCAGCATGCCGGGACGGATAGTTTACGAGCAGTACTTC
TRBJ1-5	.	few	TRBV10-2	CANSDGIINQPQHF	TGCGCCAACAGTGATGGGATCATTAATCAGCCCCAGCATTTT
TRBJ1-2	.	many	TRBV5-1	CASSLWTADRDGYTF	TGCGCCAGCAGTTTGTGGACCGCTGATAGGGATGGCTACACCTTC
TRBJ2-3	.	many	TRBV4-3	CASSQDISGTDTQYF	TGCGCCAGCAGCCAAGATATATCGGGGACAGATACGCAGTATTTT
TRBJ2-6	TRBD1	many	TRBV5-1	CASSLVPGGFSGANVLTF	TGCGCCAGCAGCTTGGTCCCAGGGGGATTTTCTGGGGCCAACGTCCTGACTTTC
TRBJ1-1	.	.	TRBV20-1	CSARANNPNTEAFF	TGCAGTGCTAGAGCCAATAATCCTAACACTGAAGCTTTCTTT
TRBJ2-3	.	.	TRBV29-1	CSVAGTRADTQYF	TGCAGCGTGGCCGGGACGCGAGCAGATACGCAGTATTTT
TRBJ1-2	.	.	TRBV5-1	CASSDDGGYGYTF	TGCGCCAGCAGCGATGACGGAGGCTATGGCTACACCTTC
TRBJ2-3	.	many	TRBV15	CATSRDNPQGGYTQYF	TGTGCCACCAGCAGAGATAACCCCCAGGGAGGTTATACGCAGTATTTT
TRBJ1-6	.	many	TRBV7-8	CASSLVYRQASSYNSPLHF	TGTGCCAGCAGCTTAGTATACAGACAGGCGAGCTCCTATAATTCACCCCTCCACTTT
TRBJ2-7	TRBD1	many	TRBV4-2	CASSQDRDRNYEQYF	TGTGCCAGCAGCCAAGACCGGGACAGGAACTACGAGCAGTACTTC
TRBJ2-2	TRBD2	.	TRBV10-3	CAISLTSGRTSGELFF	TGTGCCATCAGCTTGACTAGCGGGAGAACATCCGGGGAGCTGTTTTTT
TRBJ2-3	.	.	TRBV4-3	CASSPGWGTDTQYF	TGCGCCAGCAGCCCCGGGTGGGGCACAGATACGCAGTATTTT
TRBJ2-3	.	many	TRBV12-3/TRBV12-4	CASSFSGHTDTQYF	TGTGCCAGCAGTTTTTCGGGGCACACAGATACGCAGTATTTT
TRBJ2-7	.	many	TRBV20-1	CSAFSSGHDYEQYF	TGCAGTGCTTTCTCCAGCGGGCATGACTACGAGCAGTACTTC
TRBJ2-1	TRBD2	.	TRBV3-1	CVSSPQRGGRYNEQFF	TGTGTCAGCAGCCCCCAGCGGGGGGGCCGATACAATGAGCAGTTCTTC
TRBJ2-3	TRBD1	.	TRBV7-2	CASSFDRGLDTQYF	TGTGCCAGCAGCTTTGACAGGGGGCTGGATACGCAGTATTTT
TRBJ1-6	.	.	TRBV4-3	CASSHELRGNNSPLHF	TGCGCCAGCAGCCATGAACTCAGGGGAAATAATTCACCCCTCCACTTT
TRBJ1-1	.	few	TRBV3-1	CASSMGPGGAFF	TGTGCCAGCAGCATGGGTCCCGGTGGAGCTTTCTTT
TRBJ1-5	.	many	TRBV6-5	CASSYALGAEPQHF	TGTGCCAGCAGTTACGCCTTAGGTGCGGAGCCCCAGCATTTT
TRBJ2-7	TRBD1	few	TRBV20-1	CSARDLTGAPNEQYF	TGCAGTGCTAGAGATCTGACAGGGGCGCCTAACGAGCAGTACTTC
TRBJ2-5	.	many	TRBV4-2	CASSPSSAAEQETQYF	TGTGCCAGCAGCCCCTCGAGCGCAGCGGAGCAAGAGACCCAGTACTTC
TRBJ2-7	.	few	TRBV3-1	CASSQSTIYEQYF	TGTGCCAGCAGCCAGAGTACGATCTACGAGCAGTACTTC
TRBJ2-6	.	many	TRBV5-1	CASSFGGDSGANVLTF	TGCGCCAGCAGCTTCGGCGGAGACTCTGGGGCCAACGTCCTGACTTTC
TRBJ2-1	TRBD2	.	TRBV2	CASGLGGAWNEQFF	TGTGCCAGCGGCCTCGGGGGGGCGTGGAATGAGCAGTTCTTC
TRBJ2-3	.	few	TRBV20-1	CSARDLLGSADTQYF	TGCAGTGCTAGAGATCTGCTGGGGTCAGCAGATACGCAGTATTTT
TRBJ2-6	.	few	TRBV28	CASNGLLSSGANVLTF	TGTGCCAGTAACGGGCTGTTGAGTTCTGGGGCCAACGTCCTGACTTTC